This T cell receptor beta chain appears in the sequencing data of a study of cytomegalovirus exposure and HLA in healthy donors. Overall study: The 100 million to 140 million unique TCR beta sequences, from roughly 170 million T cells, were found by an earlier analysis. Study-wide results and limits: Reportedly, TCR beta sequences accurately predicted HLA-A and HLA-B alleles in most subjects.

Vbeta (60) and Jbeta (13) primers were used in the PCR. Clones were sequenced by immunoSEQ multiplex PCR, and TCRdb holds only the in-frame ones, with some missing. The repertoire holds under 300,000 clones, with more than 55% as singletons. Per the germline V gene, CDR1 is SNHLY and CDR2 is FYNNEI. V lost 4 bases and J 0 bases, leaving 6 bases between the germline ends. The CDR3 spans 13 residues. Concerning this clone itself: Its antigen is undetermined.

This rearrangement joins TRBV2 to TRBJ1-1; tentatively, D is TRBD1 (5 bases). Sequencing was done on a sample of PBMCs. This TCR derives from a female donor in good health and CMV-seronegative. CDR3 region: CASSGQLNTEAFF. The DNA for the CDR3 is TGTGCCAGCAGTGGACAGCTGAACACTGAAGCTTTCTTT.